This T cell receptor beta chain was captured in a study of low-dose radiotherapy and immunotherapy resistance in tumors. Study details: Cohort 1 was given 0.5 Gy fractions every 2 weeks, 6.5 Gy in total. TRAV- and TRBV-specific primers primed first-strand cDNA, covering alpha and beta chains.

Time point in this sample: before trial treatment. The germline V gene encodes CDR1 SGHAT and CDR2 FQNNGV. The CDR3 loop spans 14 amino acids. The ends were cut back, 5 bases at V and 4 bases at J, with 14 bases in the middle. This clonotype was observed many times. Amplification, which lasted around 20 PCR cycles, used a constant-region primer and V-primer adapter to amplify TCRs. TCRdb passed the reads through MiXCR, listing each CDR3 protein once. The data hold about 47,000 distinct CDR3 sequences, with about 12% observed a single time. This TCR was recovered from a female donor with ovarian cancer. J is TRBJ1-2 and V is TRBV11-2, with D maybe TRBD1 (5 bases). The starting material was PBMCs, obtained before treatment. The CDR3 region has the DNA TGTGCCAGCAGCCCTGTCCAGGGTAGCTATGGCTACACCTTC. As protein: CASSPVQGSYGYTF.